These T cell receptor beta chains were read from a single sample in a study of OX40 agonist ivuxolimab in advanced cancers. Clones were sequenced by immunoSEQ multiplex PCR, and TCRdb holds only the in-frame ones, with some missing. The sample includes 50,000 to 80,000 clones, about 88% seen only once; the top ten take around 2.1%. The material was CD4+ or CD8+ T cells sorted from blood, obtained in a trial of the OX40 agonist ivuxolimab. All receptors come from an adult with an advanced solid tumor such as melanoma, head and neck, liver or kidney cancer. Each CDR3 is given without its conserved first and last residue. The size field is filled for only some rows; it gives once, few, many or a size class.

size: NA; J: TRBJ2-7; V: TRBV28; CDR3: ASSLGTGVQY
size: NA; J: TRBJ2-5; V: TRBV5-1; CDR3: ASGRGASGQETQY
size: NA; J: TRBJ2-7; V: TRBV5-1; CDR3: ASSEGLSSGGYYEQY
size: NA; J: TRBJ2-7; V: TRBV25-1; CDR3: ASSGTTGTGPLEQY
size: NA; J: TRBJ2-2; V: TRBV7-9; CDR3: ASSLAGGTGELF
size: NA; J: TRBJ2-7; V: TRBV6-1; CDR3: ASQPQAGGFYEQY
size: NA; J: TRBJ2-4; V: TRBV2; CDR3: ASSASGGNIQY
size: few; J: TRBJ2-1; V: TRBV11-1; CDR3: ASGQHGSSFSYNEQF
size: NA; J: TRBJ2-5; V: TRBV2; CDR3: ASSPGLAGSETQY
size: NA; J: TRBJ1-1; V: TRBV29-1; CDR3: SAGLQGTEAF
size: NA; J: TRBJ2-1; V: TRBV9; CDR3: ASSVTGTRIGEQF
size: NA; J: TRBJ2-3; V: TRBV27; CDR3: ASSSTRGGTDTQY
size: once; J: TRBJ2-2; V: TRBV28; CDR3: ASSGTGGTGELF
size: NA; J: TRBJ2-5; V: TRBV18; CDR3: ASSPNTVETQY
size: NA; J: TRBJ1-6; V: TRBV6-5; CDR3: ASIPTGGSGSLH
size: once; J: TRBJ2-2; V: TRBV27; CDR3: ASSFADRRSGELF
size: NA; J: TRBJ2-1; V: TRBV30; CDR3: AWRPAGTYNEQF
size: few; J: TRBJ2-7; V: TRBV18; CDR3: ASSPGLSNEQY
size: NA; J: TRBJ1-6; V: TRBV2; CDR3: ASSNSPRDRVSPLH
size: NA; J: TRBJ1-1; V: TRBV28; CDR3: ASKRGGTEAF
size: NA; J: TRBJ2-3; V: TRBV4-1; CDR3: ASSQGGTSGIDTQY
size: NA; J: TRBJ2-2; V: TRBV19; CDR3: ASSETGNTGELF
size: NA; J: TRBJ2-7; V: TRBV28; CDR3: ASSFLGSIDEQY
size: medium-sized; J: TRBJ2-5; V: TRBV5-1; CDR3: ASSLSLAGGSQETQY
size: NA; J: TRBJ2-3; V: TRBV6-1; CDR3: ASRHGTPSTDTQY
size: NA; J: TRBJ1-5; V: TRBV28; CDR3: ASKLGGAGSNQPQH
size: NA; J: TRBJ1-1; V: TRBV2; CDR3: ASTREGTTEAF
size: NA; J: TRBJ2-7; V: TRBV15; CDR3: ATSREAGPYEQY
size: NA; J: TRBJ2-3; V: TRBV7-2; CDR3: ASSSGGPTQY
size: NA; J: TRBJ2-5; V: TRBV7-2; CDR3: ASSFVVGTEETQY
size: few; J: TRBJ2-7; V: TRBV6-5; CDR3: ASSYRTSGDYEQY
size: NA; J: TRBJ2-3; V: TRBV28; CDR3: ASNHRLARPDTQY
size: NA; J: TRBJ2-3; V: TRBV5-6; CDR3: ASSTKLTGGAYTQY
size: NA; J: TRBJ1-2; V: TRBV11-2; CDR3: ASSRPGTGRIN
size: NA; J: TRBJ2-1; V: TRBV19; CDR3: ASRQSREQF
size: few; J: TRBJ2-5; V: TRBV11-2; CDR3: ASSLDLGVGGETQY
size: once; J: TRBJ2-1; V: TRBV19; CDR3: ASNSGDYNEQF
size: NA; J: TRBJ2-3; V: TRBV6-6; CDR3: ASGIRGTQY
size: NA; J: TRBJ2-1; V: TRBV9; CDR3: ASSPRSGSRYNEQF
size: NA; J: TRBJ2-5; V: TRBV30; CDR3: AWTLWGFQETQY
size: NA; J: TRBJ1-2; V: TRBV9; CDR3: ASSARHVGDGYT
size: NA; J: TRBJ2-3; V: TRBV6-6; CDR3: ASSLLAGMTDTQY
size: once; J: TRBJ1-2; V: TRBV5-8; CDR3: ASSWGHSNYGYT
size: NA; J: TRBJ1-4; V: TRBV18; CDR3: ASSDDRGLNEKLF
size: NA; J: NA; V: TRBV11-2; CDR3: ASSSDRGREQY
size: NA; J: TRBJ2-1; V: TRBV19; CDR3: ASSNGPQASYNEQF
size: NA; J: TRBJ2-7; V: TRBV7-2; CDR3: ASSLNSGLPEQY
size: NA; J: TRBJ1-3; V: TRBV6-1; CDR3: ASSRGNTIY
size: NA; J: TRBJ1-5; V: TRBV7-2; CDR3: ASVLRTGGRSNQPQH
size: NA; J: TRBJ2-7; V: TRBV7-9; CDR3: ASSLPASGSSYEQY
size: once; J: TRBJ2-2; V: TRBV15; CDR3: ATIRNTGELF
size: NA; J: TRBJ1-5; V: TRBV6-6; CDR3: ASSWDGSNQPQH
size: NA; J: TRBJ1-2; V: TRBV10-3; CDR3: AISQRDRGVGSYGYT
size: NA; J: TRBJ2-2; V: TRBV6-4; CDR3: ASSDYASALETGELF
size: NA; J: TRBJ2-1; V: TRBV7-3; CDR3: ASSLGPSNEQF
size: NA; J: TRBJ1-4; V: TRBV28; CDR3: ASKSLGLNEKLF